The 25 T cell receptor beta chains below come from one sample, sequenced in a study of CD8+ T cells in alopecia areata (dated by TCRdb to between 2017 and 2018). Libraries were built with the immunoSEQ multiplex PCR assay. To provide template for TCR sequencing, every sample had RNA extracted and reverse transcribed into cDNA. TCRdb stores this immuneACCESS table with in-frame sequences only. Part of the clones is absent; in the studies checked, under half of the shortfall reflects unresolved V genes, and no reason is known for the rest. This sample has over 100,000 clones in the table, none counted a single time. The ten largest make up about 20% of the sample. Sequencing used lesional skin. The receptors originated from a C3H/HeJ mouse with alopecia areata. For this strain, the MHC haplotype is H2-k.

Points on this clone: Gene names refer to mouse genes. The read terminates 4 residues ahead of where the CDR3 ends, so the germline J gene completes it. The chain is built from TRBV13-1 and TRBJ2-3, with 8 bases aligning to TRBD2. Germline values: CDR1 NSHNY, CDR2 SYGAGN. There are 14 residues in the CDR3. V shed 7 bases and J 4 bases; nucleotides not matched to a gene: 8. The CDR3 DNA, read in part, is TGTGCCAGCCAAGGGACTGGACCCTCAGAA. It translates to CASQGTGPSE. The whole CDR3 sequence reads CASQGTGPSETLYF.

This clone was observed a handful of times. Mouse names are used for the genes. The read comes to an end 4 residues before the CDR3 does, leaving the germline J gene to fill in the end. J is TRBJ2-5 and V is TRBV17, with D possibly being TRBD1 (6 bases). V was cut by 4 bases and J by 2 bases, with 10 bases left in between. Germline CDR1 is MNHDT and CDR2 is YYDKIL. There are 14 residues in the CDR3. The sequenced part of the CDR3 DNA is TGTGCTAGCAGTACACAGGGAGGCCAAGAC. Translated, it gives CASSTQGGQD. In full, the CDR3 is CASSTQGGQDTQYF.

As concerns this clone: The genes are named according to mouse. From the germline J gene comes the end of the CDR3, since the read stops 4 residues before it. The chain uses TRBV13-3 and TRBJ2-1; no clear D gene. Germline-derived CDR1 and CDR2 are NNHDY and SYVADS. Trimming cost V 0 bases and J 4 bases, with 14 bases left between them. This CDR3 is built from 16 residues. The sequenced part of the CDR3 DNA is TGTGCCAGCAGTGATGGGAGGCCAGGAGGGTATGCT. This translates into CASSDGRPGGYA. The full CDR3 is CASSDGRPGGYAEQFF.

Concerning this clone itself: Mouse names are used for the genes. The CDR3 DNA, read in part, is TGTGCCAGCGCTCGGGACACAAGCTCCTAT. It encodes CASARDTSSY. The whole CDR3 reads CASARDTSSYEQYF. The chain couples TRBV13-2 to TRBJ2-7, with D perhaps TRBD1 (6 bases). With the read ending 4 residues before the CDR3 end, the germline J gene is used to fill in that end. The CDR3 runs 14 residues. The germline V gene encodes CDR1 NNHNN and CDR2 SYGAGS (reference sequence). Trimming pared 6 bases from V and 0 bases from J, leaving 13 bases between.

In this sample, this clone turned up a few times. Gene names are the mouse ones. The read ends 4 residues before the CDR3 terminus; that terminus is restored from the germline J gene. The J gene is TRBJ2-2, the V gene TRBV19, with 9 nucleotides matching TRBD2. V dropped 7 bases and J dropped 6; count of bases not matched to a gene: 1. The germline CDR1 and CDR2 sequences are FNHDT and SITEND (reference sequence). CDR3 length: 12 amino acids. CDR3 in amino acids: CASLGGPGQLYF. The part of the CDR3 DNA that was read is TGTGCCAGCTTGGGGGGGCCCGGG.

This clone has at least ten counts. The gene symbols are mouse symbols. The CDR3 end falls 4 residues outside the read, so it is completed with the germline J gene. The chain links TRBV13-3 to TRBJ1-1, with D tentatively TRBD1 (5 bases). CDR1 NNHDY and CDR2 SYVADS come from the germline V gene. The ends were cut back, 3 bases at V and 2 bases at J, with 8 bases in the middle. The CDR3 length is 13 residues. CDR3 loop: CASSGTPNTEVFF. Incomplete CDR3 DNA: TGTGCCAGCAGTGGGACACCTAACACA.

This clone occurred many times. The TCRdb protein and the DNA translation do not line up at residue 14; the protein shown here was made by translating the DNA. The genes and germline here are from mouse. The read comes to an end 3 residues before the CDR3 does, leaving the germline J gene to fill in the end. Other nucleotide sequences from this sample produce the same CDR3. The V call is TRBV13-3, the J call TRBJ1-6; 10 nucleotides agree with TRBD1. TRBJ1-6 is an open reading frame whose function is uncertain. V lost 0 bases and J lost 1; bases outside the gene matches: 1. Germline CDR1 reads NNHDY; CDR2 reads SYVADS. The CDR3 contains 17 residues. The CDR3 spells CASSDADRGSYNSPLYF. The covered CDR3 bases are TGTGCCAGCAGTGATGCGGACAGGGGGTCCTATAATTCGCCC.

The sample holds a few counts of this clone. Genes here carry mouse names. Read coverage stops 4 residues before the CDR3 terminus; the germline J gene supplies the remainder. V and J are TRBV13-3 and TRBJ2-1, with 7 bases aligning to TRBD1. CDR3 length: 13 amino acids. Germline V gene data show CDR1 as NNHDY and CDR2 as SYVADS. The V gene end was trimmed by 7 bases and the J gene end by 5 bases; junction bases not matched to a gene: 6. CDR3 residues: CASSDREDAEQFF. The DNA read from the CDR3 is TGTGCCAGCTCTGACAGGGAGGATGCT.

A remark on this clone: Genes and germline are mouse. The read ends 4 residues shy of where the CDR3 ends; the end is completed using the germline J gene. This chain links TRBV13-3 with TRBJ2-7, with a weak D call TRBD2 (6 bases). The CDR3 length is 15 residues. Trimming stripped 1 base from V and 0 bases from J, with 11 bases between. Per the germline V gene, CDR1 is NNHDY and CDR2 is SYVADS. Partial CDR3 DNA: TGTGCCAGCAGTGATCGGGACTCCAGCTCCTAT. It yields the protein CASSDRDSSSY. The full CDR3 protein is CASSDRDSSSYEQYF.

This clone was detected many times. Gene names follow the mouse nomenclature. The CDR3 sequence is CTCSAGVGENTLYF. CDR3 DNA, as far as it was read: TGCACCTGCAGTGCAGGGGTGGGGGAGAAC. V is TRBV1 and J is TRBJ2-4, with a tentative D call TRBD2 (6 bases). Read sequence stops 4 residues before the CDR3 end, and the germline J gene provides the missing end. This CDR3 is 14 amino acids long. Germline V gene lookup returns CDR1 NSQYPW and CDR2 LRSPGD (reference sequence).

This clone was detected a few times. Gene labels here are mouse ones. The CDR3 end lies 4 residues beyond the end of the read and is filled in from the germline J gene. The rearrangement joins TRBV13-3 to TRBJ2-7; the match to TRBD2 covers 11 bases. This CDR3 region has 14 residues. In germline, CDR1 is NNHDY, CDR2 SYVADS. CDR3: CASSVDWGVYEQYF. CDR3 bases read: TGTGCCAGCAGTGTGGACTGGGGGGTTTAT.

This clone was detected a few times. Mouse names are used for the genes. The read falls 4 residues short of the CDR3 end, and the missing part is taken from the germline J gene. The chain uses TRBV19 and TRBJ2-3; D might be TRBD1 (5 bases). Trimming cost V 0 bases and J 2 bases, with 10 bases left between them. The CDR3 totals 15 residues. Germline-derived CDR1 and CDR2 are FNHDT and SITEND (reference sequence). The CDR3 DNA, read in part, is TGTGCCAGCAGTATAGGGACAAAACATGCAGAA. As protein: CASSIGTKHAE. The full CDR3 reads CASSIGTKHAETLYF.

A word on this clone: Mouse names are used for the genes. The read stops 4 residues short of the end of the CDR3; the missing end is completed from the germline J gene. The rearrangement uses TRBV19 and TRBJ1-4, with a weak D call TRBD1 (6 bases). The V gene's germline CDR1 is FNHDT and CDR2 SITEND (reference sequence). Trimming shortened V by 5 bases and J by 0 bases, and 14 bases separated the two germline ends. This CDR3 is 16 amino acids long. CDR3 DNA (partial): TGTGCCAGCAGGCCCCCGGGACATGTTTCCAACGAA. Encoded protein: CASRPPGHVSNE. The full CDR3 sequence reads CASRPPGHVSNERLFF.

This clone was counted at least ten times. Each gene name is a mouse one. The read ends 4 residues before the CDR3 terminus; that terminus is restored from the germline J gene. The rearrangement links TRBV13-3 to TRBJ2-1; 8 bases are shared with TRBD1. After removal of 2 bases from V and 4 bases from J, the junction contained 5 bases not matched to a gene. Germline CDR1 and CDR2: NNHDY and SYVADS. The CDR3 contains 15 residues. The sequenced part of the CDR3 DNA is TGTGCCAGCAGTGAGGGGACAGGCCCTTATGCT. Its translation: CASSEGTGPYA. The CDR3 reads in full as CASSEGTGPYAEQFF.

Of note for this clone: Gene names and germline match the mouse. The CDR3 extends 4 residues past the end of the read, so its final part is completed from the germline J gene. This rearrangement joins TRBV31 to TRBJ2-4; TRBD1 might be the D (6 bases). Germline V gene data show CDR1 as GKSSPN and CDR2 as SITVG. The CDR3 has 12 residues. The DNA read from the CDR3 is TGTGCCTGGAGTAAGGACAGAAAC. Translating gives CAWSKDRN. The full CDR3 reads CAWSKDRNTLYF. Drawing the rest from reference TRBV31 and TRBJ2-4, the complete variable domain is AQTIHQWPVAEIKAVGSPLSLGCTIKGKSSPNLYWYWQATGGTLQQLFYSITVGQVESVVQLNLSASRPKDDQFILSTEKLLLSHSGFYLCAWSKDRNTLYFGAGTRLSVL.

On this clone itself: The germline and genes are mouse ones. The CDR3 extends 4 residues past the end of the read, so its final part is completed from the germline J gene. The chain links TRBV1 to TRBJ2-1; TRBD2 matches 7 bases. V lost 3 bases to trimming and J lost 3 bases; unmatched junction nucleotides: 5. In germline, CDR1 is NSQYPW, CDR2 LRSPGD (reference sequence). CDR3 length: 15 residues. Partial CDR3 DNA: TGCACCTGCAGTGCCAACCTGGGGGTCTATGCT. This translates into CTCSANLGVYA. The entire CDR3 protein is CTCSANLGVYAEQFF. The full variable domain, with the rest looked up from reference TRBV1 and TRBJ2-1, is VTLLEQNPRWRLVPRGQAVNLRCILKNSQYPWMSWYQQDLQKQLQWLFTLRSPGDKEVKSLPGADYLATRVTDTELRLQVANMSQGRTLYCTCSANLGVYAEQFFGPGTRLTVL.

This clone was recorded at least ten times. At residue 10, TCRdb's protein is not the same as the translated DNA, so the protein here was read from the DNA. Mouse germline and gene names are used. The read stops 3 residues short of the end of the CDR3; the missing end is completed from the germline J gene. This sequence joins TRBV13-3 and TRBJ1-6, with D maybe TRBD1 (6 bases). TRBJ1-6 is filed as an ORF, its function uncertain. The CDR3 length is 13 residues. V was trimmed by 7 bases and J by 7 bases, leaving 12 bases between them. In germline, CDR1 is NNHDY, CDR2 SYVADS. The CDR3 is CASATGTNSPLYF. Incomplete CDR3 DNA: TGTGCCAGCGCAACAGGGACGAATTCGCCC.

For this clone: DNA and listed protein disagree at residue 13, so the protein shown here was translated from the DNA. Genes and germline are mouse. The CDR3: CASSHGQGNSGNTLYF. The sequenced CDR3 bases are TGTGCCAGCAGCCACGGACAGGGAAATTCTGGAAATACG. This rearrangement joins TRBV5 to TRBJ1-3, with 8 bases that match TRBD1. Read sequence stops 3 residues before the CDR3 end, and the germline J gene provides the missing end. Germline-derived CDR1 and CDR2 are LGHNA and YNLKQL (reference sequence). The ends lost 3 bases at V and 0 bases at J; junction bases unmatched: 4. The CDR3 is 16 amino acids.

On this clone itself: TCRdb's protein and the translated DNA diverge at residue 11; the protein reported here is the translation of the DNA. Gene names are mouse gene names. Sequencing ends 3 residues short of the CDR3 end; the germline J gene provides the rest. This chain links TRBV1 with TRBJ1-3, with D tentatively TRBD1 (5 bases). The CDR3 extends over 14 amino acids. CDR1 is NSQYPW and CDR2 is LRSPGD in the germline V gene (reference sequence). With 3 bases removed from V and 5 bases from J, the gap between germline ends came to 11 bases. The CDR3 is CTCSANQGRNTLYF. The CDR3 bases that were read are TGCACCTGCAGTGCGAACCAGGGAAGAAATACG. Together with reference TRBV1 and TRBJ1-3, the CDR3 gives the full variable domain: VTLLEQNPRWRLVPRGQAVNLRCILKNSQYPWMSWYQQDLQKQLQWLFTLRSPGDKEVKSLPGADYLATRVTDTELRLQVANMSQGRTLYCTCSANQGRNTLYFGEGSRLIVV.

A remark on this clone: Gene names are the mouse ones. CDR3 DNA (partial): TGTGCCAGCAGTTCAACAGGGGGGTATAACTATGCT. It translates to CASSSTGGYNYA. From start to end, the CDR3 is CASSSTGGYNYAEQFF. The chain is built from TRBV13-3 and TRBJ2-1, with TRBD1 identical over 8 bases. The CDR3 end is not reached by the read, which stops 4 residues before it; the germline J gene fills it in. The ends lost 4 bases at V and 0 bases at J; junction bases unmatched: 6. Germline V lookup: CDR1 NNHDY, CDR2 SYVADS. This CDR3 region has 16 residues.

As concerns this clone: Any gene name here is a mouse gene name. The read gets to within 4 residues of the CDR3 end, and the germline J gene fills in the rest. This rearrangement joins TRBV13-3 to TRBJ1-4; the match to TRBD1 covers 7 bases. The CDR3 extends over 17 amino acids. The V gene's germline CDR1 is NNHDY and CDR2 SYVADS. J lost 3 bases, V lost 4 bases, and 12 bases had no gene match. CDR3 in amino acids: CASSSGSPGGTNERLFF. The CDR3 DNA, read in part, is TGTGCCAGCAGTTCGGGGTCGCCAGGGGGAACCAACGAA.

A few counts support this clone. Mouse names are used for the genes. The sequenced fragment ends 4 residues before the CDR3 boundary, so the rest is inferred from the germline J gene. This sequence joins TRBV1 and TRBJ2-4, with 8 bases identical to TRBD1. This CDR3 contains 14 residues. In germline, CDR1 is NSQYPW, CDR2 LRSPGD (reference sequence). The CDR3 bases that were read are TGCACCTGCAGTGCAGTGGCAGGGGGCAAC. Amino acids: CTCSAVAGGN. The CDR3 in its entirety is CTCSAVAGGNTLYF.

Regarding this clone: These gene names are mouse names. The read terminates 4 residues ahead of where the CDR3 ends, so the germline J gene completes it. J is TRBJ2-1 and V is TRBV19; 11 bases are a match to TRBD2. The CDR3 covers 14 residues. Looked up from germline, CDR1 is FNHDT and CDR2 is SITEND (reference sequence). The CDR3 DNA, read in part, is TGTGCCAGCAGTACAAGACTGGGGGGGGCT. This codes for CASSTRLGGA. The complete CDR3 sequence is CASSTRLGGAEQFF.

This clone was recorded many times. Mouse gene names apply. The part of the CDR3 DNA that was read is TGTGCCAGCAGTATGGGACAGGCTGCAAACACCGGG. Its protein is CASSMGQAANTG. The full-length CDR3 reads as CASSMGQAANTGQLYF. This chain links TRBV13-3 with TRBJ2-2, with 8 bases lining up with TRBD1. The read ends 4 residues before the CDR3 terminus; that terminus is restored from the germline J gene. The germline V gene encodes CDR1 NNHDY and CDR2 SYVADS. The junction had 5 bases not matched to a gene; V was cut back by 4 bases and J by 0 bases. CDR3 length: 16 amino acids.

This clone was observed a few times. Gene names are the mouse ones. The CDR3 extends 4 residues past the end of the read, so its final part is completed from the germline J gene. The V call is TRBV19, the J call TRBJ1-4; TRBD1 aligns across 9 bases. Trimming took 2 bases from V and 0 from J; bases not matched to a gene: 8. The CDR3 spans 18 residues. The V gene's germline CDR1 is FNHDT and CDR2 SITEND (reference sequence). The covered CDR3 bases are TGTGCCAGCAGTATTCCCACCGGGACAGGGTTTTCCAACGAA. Its protein is CASSIPTGTGFSNE. The whole CDR3 protein is CASSIPTGTGFSNERLFF.